Following are 30 T cell receptor beta chains from one sample sequenced in a study of blood T cell repertoires in COVID-19. TCRdb's copy holds only in-frame clones and misses some; the assay was immunoSEQ multiplex PCR. Here the sample spans 100,000 to 150,000 clones, around four fifths being singletons. The sequenced material came from peripheral blood. These receptors were collected from an older man with active or convalescent COVID-19.

V and J are TRBV6-6 and TRBJ1-5, with a possible D match to TRBD1 (6 bases). Trimming shortened V by 7 bases and J by 7 bases, and 11 bases separated the two germline ends. Germline V gives CDR1 MNHNY, CDR2 SVGAGI (reference sequence). The CDR3 sequence is 12 residues long. CDR3 region: CASTQGWQPQHF. CDR3 coding DNA: TGTGCCAGCACCCAGGGGTGGCAGCCCCAGCATTTT.

The V and J genes are TRBV12-3 or TRBV12-4 and TRBJ2-3; a possible D gene is TRBD2 (5 bases). The germline V and J ends were trimmed by 2 bases and 4 bases, with 7 bases remaining between them. The CDR3 spans 13 residues. CDR3 in amino acids: CASSLLASDTQYF. In nucleotides, the CDR3 is TGTGCCAGCAGTTTACTAGCCTCAGATACGCAGTATTTT.

V and J are TRBV27 and TRBJ1-2, with D possibly TRBD1 on 6 matching bases. V was cut by 5 bases and J by 4 bases, with 11 bases left in between. From germline, CDR1 is MNHEY and CDR2 SMNVEV (reference sequence). The CDR3 contains 13 residues. The CDR3 protein is CASSPLDSYGYTF. The DNA of the CDR3 is TGTGCCAGCAGTCCTCTGGACAGCTATGGCTACACCTTC.

The chain combines TRBV11-3 with TRBJ2-5; 9 positions match TRBD1. The germline gives CDR1 SGHNT, CDR2 YENEEA. The CDR3 contains 14 residues. The junction had 6 bases not matched to a gene; V was cut back by 6 bases and J by 4 bases. The chain's CDR3 is CASSDTGGSETQYF. CDR3 nucleotides: TGTGCCAGCAGTGACACAGGGGGCTCAGAGACCCAGTACTTC. Full variable domain (missing parts from reference TRBV11-3 and TRBJ2-5): EAGVVQSPRYKIIEKKQPVAFWCNPISGHNTLYWYLQNLGQGPELLIRYENEEAVDDSQLPKDRFSAERLKGVDSTLKIQPAELGDSAVYLCASSDTGGSETQYFGPGTRLLVL.

The chain joins TRBV18 to TRBJ2-7, with 7 bases fitting TRBD2. Germline V lookup: CDR1 KGHSH, CDR2 LQKENI. After removal of 6 bases from V and 6 bases from J, the junction contained 8 bases not matched to a gene. The CDR3 extends over 13 amino acids. The CDR3 here is CASSLGGSGEQYF. The CDR3 region has the DNA TGTGCCAGCTCGCTCGGGGGGTCTGGCGAGCAGTACTTC. Full variable domain (outside the CDR3, taken from reference TRBV18 and TRBJ2-7): NAGVMQNPRHLVRRRGQEARLRCSPMKGHSHVYWYRQLPEEGLKFMVYLQKENIIDESGMPKERFSAEFPKEGPSILRIQQVVRGDSAAYFCASSLGGSGEQYFGPGTRLTVT.

V gene TRBV19 combines with J gene TRBJ1-5; possibly TRBD1 for D (5 bases). CDR1 LNHDA and CDR2 SQIVND come from the germline V gene (reference sequence). This CDR3 is built from 13 residues. V was pared by 6 bases and J by 6 bases, with 12 bases between. CDR3 bases: TGTGCCAGTAGGATATCGGGGGGTCAGCCCCAGCATTTT. It encodes CASRISGGQPQHF.

V and J are TRBV12-5 and TRBJ1-5; TRBD1 matches at 9 bases. Germline lookup yields CDR1 LGHNT and CDR2 FRNRAP. With 6 bases clipped from V and 6 bases from J, the junction kept 9 bases outside the gene matches. This CDR3 contains 15 residues. The CDR3 DNA follows: TGTGCTAGTGGGGAACCGGGACAGGGTCGTCAGCCCCAGCATTTT. Translation: CASGEPGQGRQPQHF.

The genes are TRBV5-8 and TRBJ2-7, with 7 bases aligning to TRBD2. Germline CDR1 SGHTS, CDR2 YDEGEE. The CDR3 extends over 14 amino acids. Unmatched junction bases numbered 7, after V lost 1 base and J lost 6 bases. The CDR3 sequence: CASSLIFSSGEQYF. CDR3 DNA: TGTGCCAGCAGCTTGATTTTCTCTAGCGGCGAGCAGTACTTC.

This clone was picked up one time. V usage is TRBV9 and J usage is TRBJ2-5; 14 nucleotides line up with TRBD2. The V gene end was trimmed by 3 bases and the J gene end by 5 bases; junction bases not matched to a gene: 9. Germline V CDR1 and CDR2: SGDLS, YYNGEE. The CDR3 has 17 amino acids. In DNA, the CDR3 is TGTGCCAGCAGCGGAGGGACTAGCGGGGGCCTGTTGGAGACCCAGTACTTC. Translating it yields CASSGGTSGGLLETQYF.

The chain employs TRBV7-8 and TRBJ1-6; TRBD1 matches at 8 bases. This CDR3 comprises 14 residues. Germline V gene lookup returns CDR1 SGHVS and CDR2 FQNEAQ. V was clipped by 5 bases and J by 7 bases; unmatched bases: 4. The chain's CDR3 is CASSPDRANSPLHF. The CDR3 bases are TGTGCCAGCAGCCCGGACAGGGCCAATTCACCCCTCCACTTT.

The rearrangement links TRBV11-2 to TRBJ2-7, with 7 bases aligning to TRBD1. The length of the CDR3 is 15 residues. J was trimmed by 6 bases and V by 4 bases; bases with no gene match: 12. Germline V gene lookup returns CDR1 SGHAT and CDR2 FQNNGV. In nucleotides, the CDR3 is TGTGCCAGCAGCTCCCCAGGCACAGGGGATTCCGAGCAGTACTTC. Translation: CASSSPGTGDSEQYF.

This chain links TRBV6-2 or TRBV6-3 with TRBJ1-1; maybe TRBD1 (6 bases). CDR3 length: 14 residues. Germline CDR1 is MNHEY and CDR2 is SVGEGT. The ends were cut back, 2 bases at V and 4 bases at J, with 11 bases in the middle. The CDR3 DNA is TGTGCCAGCAGTTACAAGACAGGCAGCACTGAAGCTTTCTTT. Amino acids: CASSYKTGSTEAFF.

This clone is a singleton in its sample. The rearrangement uses TRBV7-2 and TRBJ2-1; 14 positions match TRBD2. This CDR3 spans 16 amino acids. The V gene end was trimmed by 1 base and the J gene end by 14 bases; junction bases not matched to a gene: 10. Germline V gene lookup returns CDR1 SGHTA and CDR2 FQGNSA. CDR3 coding DNA: TGTGCCAGCAGCTTAGGCCAGACTAGCGGGGGGGCCTCAAAGTTCTTC. Translating gives CASSLGQTSGGASKFF.

This chain connects TRBV3-1 (or the pseudogene TRBV3-2) to TRBJ1-6; D is unclear. The germline gives CDR1 LGHDT, CDR2 YNNKEL (reference sequence). The V end lost 4 bases, the J end lost 12 bases, and 7 bases lay between the germline ends. This CDR3 contains 11 residues. CDR3 nucleotide sequence: TGTGCCAGCAGCCGGCGGGGACCCCTCCACTTT. This codes for CASSRRGPLHF.

The chain uses TRBV7-2 and TRBJ2-7, with 11 positions matching TRBD2. In germline, CDR1 is SGHTA, CDR2 FQGNSA. Trimming cost V 2 bases and J 3 bases; bases outside gene matches: 3. CDR3 size: 15 residues. The CDR3 sequence: CASSLLAGGNYEQYF. CDR3 sequence (DNA): TGTGCCAGCAGCTTATTAGCGGGGGGGAACTACGAGCAGTACTTC.

A note on this clone: Other DNA sequences from this sample encode an identical CDR3 as well. The rearrangement uses TRBV7-9 and TRBJ2-5; D gene ambiguous. Trimming stripped 2 bases from V and 5 bases from J, with 3 bases between. Germline loops: CDR1 SEHNR, CDR2 FQNEAQ (reference sequence). This CDR3 spans 11 amino acids. The CDR3 DNA reads as TGTGCCAGCAGCTTATCTGAGACCCAGTACTTC. This gives the protein CASSLSETQYF.

The rearrangement links TRBV29-1 to TRBJ2-1; TRBD1 matches 8 bases. Germline loops: CDR1 SQVTM, CDR2 ANQGSEA. Trimming removed 3 bases from V and 0 bases from J; junction bases left unmatched: 1. The CDR3 length is 14 residues. CDR3 loop: CSVEGQDSYNEQFF. The CDR3 DNA is TGCAGCGTTGAGGGACAGGACTCCTACAATGAGCAGTTCTTC.

V gene TRBV9 combines with J gene TRBJ2-1; 16 bases fit TRBD2. The CDR3 is 18 residues long. V trimming: 3 bases; J trimming: 7 bases; junction bases outside the gene matches: 10. Germline assignment: CDR1 SGDLS and CDR2 YYNGEE. The chain's CDR3 is CASSAWGLAGGLGNEQFF. Here the CDR3 DNA reads TGTGCCAGCAGCGCCTGGGGACTAGCGGGGGGGCTTGGGAATGAGCAGTTCTTC.

This rearrangement joins TRBV7-2 to TRBJ2-2, with 8 bases identical to TRBD2. Trimming at V came to 8 bases and at J to 4 bases, leaving 9 bases not matched to a gene. This CDR3 is 15 amino acids long. CDR1 SGHTA and CDR2 FQGNSA come from the germline V gene. Written as DNA, the CDR3 is TGTGCCAGCCGTGTTCGGGGGGGGAGCACCGGGGAGCTGTTTTTT. It yields the protein CASRVRGGSTGELFF.

The V call is TRBV27, the J call TRBJ1-6, with TRBD1 matching 7 bases. V dropped 6 bases and J dropped 7; count of bases not matched to a gene: 6. The CDR3 is made up of 14 amino acids. Looked up from germline, CDR1 is MNHEY and CDR2 is SMNVEV (reference sequence). The DNA for the CDR3 is TGTGCCAGCAGACCCGACAGGGTAAATTCACCCCTCCACTTT. Translated, it gives CASRPDRVNSPLHF.

V gene TRBV28 combines with J gene TRBJ1-1; a possible D gene is TRBD1 (5 bases). Germline V gene data show CDR1 as MDHEN and CDR2 as SYDVKM. The V and J ends lost 6 bases and 13 bases respectively, with 21 bases between them. The CDR3 has 13 amino acids. Here the CDR3 DNA reads TGTGCCAGCAGGACACAACAGGCCCCAAGGGATTTCTTT. Translated, it gives CASRTQQAPRDFF.

DNA for the CDR3: TGTGCCAGCAGCACGACAGGGGCGACCCCTGAAGCTTTCTTT. As protein: CASSTTGATPEAFF. The V gene is TRBV28, the J gene TRBJ1-1; 8 positions match TRBD1. V shed 6 bases, J shed 6 bases, and the junction held 9 bases outside the gene matches. Germline CDR1 is MDHEN and CDR2 is SYDVKM. The CDR3 sequence is 14 residues long.

CDR3 residues: CAISGGTYEQYF. In DNA, the CDR3 is TGTGCCATCAGTGGAGGTACCTACGAGCAGTACTTC. The V and J genes are TRBV10-3 and TRBJ2-7; D unclear. CDR3 length: 12 amino acids. CDR1 and CDR2 from the germline V gene are ENHRY and SYGVKD. Between the trimmed V and J ends, which lost 4 bases and 2 bases, there was a span of 6 bases.

The chain uses TRBV7-9 and TRBJ2-1; maybe TRBD1 (6 bases). The V gene lost 5 bases and the J gene lost 1 base, with 12 bases spanning the gap. The CDR3 is 15 amino acids. Germline loops: CDR1 SEHNR, CDR2 FQNEAQ (reference sequence). CDR3: CASSPGDTSYNEQFF. CDR3 DNA: TGTGCCAGCAGCCCAGGGGACACTTCCTACAATGAGCAGTTCTTC.

J is TRBJ1-2 and V is TRBV7-2; 10 nucleotides line up with TRBD1. V was pared by 7 bases and J by 8 bases, with 10 bases of the junction left unmatched. CDR3 length equals 14 residues. Per germline, CDR1 SGHTA and CDR2 FQGNSA. CDR3 nucleotide sequence: TGTGCCAGCACCCCACGACAGGGGGCGGAAGGCTACACCTTC. Its protein is CASTPRQGAEGYTF.

This rearrangement joins TRBV5-1 to TRBJ2-2; 7 positions match TRBD1. The junction had 3 bases not matched to a gene; V was cut back by 0 bases and J by 1 base. The germline V gene has CDR1 SGHRS and CDR2 YFSETQ. CDR3 length: 16 residues. CDR3 DNA sequence: TGCGCCAGCAGCTTGGCCGGGACAGTGAACACCGGGGAGCTGTTTTTT. Translated: CASSLAGTVNTGELFF.

The chain is built from TRBV5-8 and TRBJ2-7; D remains ambiguous. CDR1 and CDR2 (germline): SGHTS, YDEGEE. CDR3 length: 14 residues. V lost 4 bases and J lost 3, with 14 bases in between. The CDR3 DNA reads TGTGCCAGCAGCACGCCGGGTCTGCTCTACGAGCAGTACTTC. Protein: CASSTPGLLYEQYF.

This clone was seen just once. V and J are TRBV7-2 and TRBJ1-2; D gene unclear. V dropped 2 bases and J dropped 1 base, with 11 bases sitting between them. Looked up from germline, CDR1 is SGHTA and CDR2 is FQGNSA. The CDR3 is 15 amino acids. For the CDR3, the DNA is TGTGCCAGCAGCTTACGGTCTGAGTTTAACTATGGCTACACCTTC. Residues: CASSLRSEFNYGYTF.

The chain employs TRBV2 and TRBJ2-3, with 12 bases fitting TRBD2. V trimming: 6 bases; J trimming: 1 base; junction bases outside the gene matches: 5. The CDR3 contains 16 residues. Germline V lookup: CDR1 SNHLY, CDR2 FYNNEI. The CDR3 loop is CASRPRTSGGTDTQYF. DNA of the CDR3: TGTGCCAGCAGACCTAGGACTAGCGGGGGCACAGATACGCAGTATTTT.

The chain joins TRBV19 to TRBJ1-5, with D possibly matching TRBD1 (6 bases). V was cut by 8 bases and J by 0 bases, with 17 bases left in between. CDR1 is LNHDA and CDR2 is SQIVND in the germline V gene (reference sequence). The CDR3 length is 16 residues. In DNA, the CDR3 is TGTGCCAGTCGGAACCCAGGGGTTGTTAGCAATCAGCCCCAGCATTTT. Amino acid sequence: CASRNPGVVSNQPQHF.